The present T cell receptor beta chain was sequenced within a study of control samples from healthy donors and cancer patients. V shed 3 bases, J shed 8 bases, and the junction held 5 bases outside the gene matches. CDR1 MRHNA and CDR2 SNTAGT come from the germline V gene. This CDR3 is built from 13 residues. Data came from immunoSEQ multiplex PCR; TCRdb stores just in-frame clones and leaves some out. The sample holds 120,000 to 150,000 clones, 94% seen once. The TCR was taken from a man aged 35 to 55 in good health. Sample: blood. The rearrangement links TRBV6-4 to TRBJ1-1; 8 positions match TRBD1. The CDR3 spells CASSETGTGEAFF. The CDR3 nucleotides are TGTGCCAGCAGTGAAACCGGGACAGGAGAAGCTTTCTTT.